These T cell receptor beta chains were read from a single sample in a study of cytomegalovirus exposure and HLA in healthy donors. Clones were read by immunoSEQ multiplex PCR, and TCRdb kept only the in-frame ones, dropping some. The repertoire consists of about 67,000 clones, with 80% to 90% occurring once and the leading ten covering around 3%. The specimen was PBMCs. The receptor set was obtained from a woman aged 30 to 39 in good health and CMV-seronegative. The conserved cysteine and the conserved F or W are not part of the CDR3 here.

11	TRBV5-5	ASSFNREYEQY
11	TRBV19	ASSIPLNTEAF
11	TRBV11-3	ASSGRQGDTIY
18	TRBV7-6	ASSLATGTSGLISYNEQF
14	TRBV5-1	ASSLAGGGGTDTQY
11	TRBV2	ASRDRASYEQY
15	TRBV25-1	ASSEGGTGLVSDTQY
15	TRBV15	ATSRDQGGQGGEKLF
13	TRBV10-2	ASSGSGVATSPLH
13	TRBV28	ASSRGAVGGEPQH
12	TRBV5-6	ASSLGTGRQPQH
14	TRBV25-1	ASSEWDGSLNYGYT
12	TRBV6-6	ASRGTGMGETQY
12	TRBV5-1	ASSQVGESEKLF
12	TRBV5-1	ASSPGGWDTEAF
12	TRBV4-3	ASSQDRDIYGYT
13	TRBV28	ASSFYGTGPLEQY
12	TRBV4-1	ASSQWAVYQPQH
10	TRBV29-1	SVDSPNYGYT
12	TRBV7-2	ASSPQLAGTEQF
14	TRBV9	ASSPGTGPSTDTQY
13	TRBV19	ASGVAASGANVLT
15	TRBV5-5	ASSRTGGQGEEGEAF
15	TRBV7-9	ASSLDGTGGPTDTQY
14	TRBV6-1	ASSENPGRYSYEQY
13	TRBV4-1	ASSQLEQGREKLF
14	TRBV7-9	ASSSGQGFWNTEAF
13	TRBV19	ASSRTSGFTDTQY
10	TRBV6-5	AVQGSDTEAF
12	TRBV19	ASRDRGQNYGYT
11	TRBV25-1	ASSESSTGELF
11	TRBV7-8	ASSLTGLPEQY
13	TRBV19	ASSTTGLANEKLF
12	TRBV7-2	ASSPSYLNTEAF
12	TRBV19	ASTGTALSYEQY
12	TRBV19	ASSIERLNYGYT
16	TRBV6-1	ASSDNRPRLAVNYEQY
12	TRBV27	ASSLGADAYEQY
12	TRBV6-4	ATQSGNTYNEQF
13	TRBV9	ASSSGTLFTGELF
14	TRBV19	ASSPRQGAHGQPQH
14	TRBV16	ASSQSAPGQTYEQY
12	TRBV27	ASSPQGSNQPQH
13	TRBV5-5	ASSPGTADTGELF
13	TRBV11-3	ASSPGQVPGNTIY